This T cell receptor beta chain derives from a study of cytomegalovirus exposure and HLA in healthy donors. Study-wide results and limits: Altogether, 150 to 200 TCR beta chains were recorded as cytomegalovirus-associated. In a later analysis, compared with equally common non-associated chains, HLA-associated beta chains were more expanded.

CDR3 size: 14 residues. Per germline, CDR1 SGHNT and CDR2 YYREEE (reference sequence). Trimming took off 4 bases at V and 4 bases at J, with 14 bases between the two ends. Use of 60 Vbeta and 13 Jbeta primers characterized the PCR. Clones were sequenced by immunoSEQ multiplex PCR, and TCRdb holds only the in-frame ones, with some missing. The top ten hold about 1.9% of the sample, which has tens of thousands of clones, roughly 86% seen once. Comment on this clone: Its antigen remains unknown.

Samples came from healthy bone marrow donors. Sequencing was performed on PBMCs. The receptor's source is a man between 18 and 35 years old in good health and CMV-seronegative. This rearrangement joins TRBV5-4 to TRBJ1-2, with D perhaps matching TRBD1 (5 bases). Here the CDR3 DNA reads TGTGCCAGCAGCGGCGGGACCGACTTCTATGGCTACACCTTC. Amino acids: CASSGGTDFYGYTF.